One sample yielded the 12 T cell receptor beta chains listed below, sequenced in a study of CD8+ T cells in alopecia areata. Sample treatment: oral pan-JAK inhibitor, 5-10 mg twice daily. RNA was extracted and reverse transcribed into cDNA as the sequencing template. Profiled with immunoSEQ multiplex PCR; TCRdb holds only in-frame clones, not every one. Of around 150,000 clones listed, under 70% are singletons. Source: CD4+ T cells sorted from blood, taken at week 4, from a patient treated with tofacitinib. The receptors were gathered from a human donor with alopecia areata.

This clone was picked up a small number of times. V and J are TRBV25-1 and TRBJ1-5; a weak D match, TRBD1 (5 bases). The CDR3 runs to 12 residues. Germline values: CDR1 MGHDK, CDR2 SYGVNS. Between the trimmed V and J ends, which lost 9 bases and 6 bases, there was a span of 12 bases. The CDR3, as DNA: TGTGCCAGTGGATCAGGGAGTCAGCCCCAGCATTTT. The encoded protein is CASGSGSQPQHF. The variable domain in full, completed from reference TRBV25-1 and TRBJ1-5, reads EADIYQTPRYLVIGTGKKITLECSQTMGHDKMYWYQQDPGMELHLIHYSYGVNSTEKGDLSSESTVSRIRTEHFPLTLESARPSHTSQYLCASGSGSQPQHFGDGTRLSIL.

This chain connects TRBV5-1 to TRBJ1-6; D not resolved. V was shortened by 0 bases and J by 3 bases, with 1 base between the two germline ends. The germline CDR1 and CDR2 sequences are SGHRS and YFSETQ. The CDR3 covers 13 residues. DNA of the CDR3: TGCGCCAGCAGCTTGGACTATAATTCACCCCTCCACTTT. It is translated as CASSLDYNSPLHF.

The CDR3 region is CASSLSIRTLLYNEQFF. The CDR3 DNA sequence: TGTGCCAGCAGCTTGTCCATCCGGACTCTCTTATACAATGAGCAGTTCTTC. The chain combines TRBV5-4 with TRBJ2-1; a weak D match, TRBD2 (5 bases). The germline gives CDR1 SGHNT, CDR2 YYREEE (reference sequence). Deletions cut 1 base from V and 4 bases from J, with 18 bases between. The CDR3 has 17 residues.

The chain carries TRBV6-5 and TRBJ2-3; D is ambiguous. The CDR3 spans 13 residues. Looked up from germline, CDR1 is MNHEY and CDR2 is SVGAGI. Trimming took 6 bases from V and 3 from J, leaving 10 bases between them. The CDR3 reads CASSRGRTDTQYF. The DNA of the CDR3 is TGTGCCAGCAGCCGCGGACGGACAGATACGCAGTATTTT.

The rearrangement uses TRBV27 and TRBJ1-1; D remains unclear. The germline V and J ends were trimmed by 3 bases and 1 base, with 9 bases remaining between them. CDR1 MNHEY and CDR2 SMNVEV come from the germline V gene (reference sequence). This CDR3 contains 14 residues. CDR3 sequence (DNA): TGTGCCAGCAGTTTTACGGGAAAGAACACTGAAGCTTTCTTT. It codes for CASSFTGKNTEAFF.

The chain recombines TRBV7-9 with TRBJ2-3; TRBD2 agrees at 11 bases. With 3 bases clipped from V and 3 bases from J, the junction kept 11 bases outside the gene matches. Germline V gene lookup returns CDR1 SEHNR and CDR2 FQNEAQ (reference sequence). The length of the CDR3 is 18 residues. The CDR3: CASSLGPLAGGPTDTQYF. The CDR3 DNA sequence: TGTGCCAGCAGCTTGGGGCCCTTAGCGGGGGGGCCGACAGATACGCAGTATTTT. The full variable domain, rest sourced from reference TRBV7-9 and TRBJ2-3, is DTGVSQNPRHKITKRGQNVTFRCDPISEHNRLYWYRQTLGQGPEFLTYFQNEAQLEKSRLLSDRFSAERPKGSFSTLEIQRTEQGDSAMYLCASSLGPLAGGPTDTQYFGPGTRLTVL.

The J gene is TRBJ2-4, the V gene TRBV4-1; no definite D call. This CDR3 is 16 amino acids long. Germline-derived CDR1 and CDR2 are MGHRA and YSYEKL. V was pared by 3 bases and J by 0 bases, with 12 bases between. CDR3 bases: TGCGCCAGCAGCCACGGACGGAGTCTAGCCAAAAACATTCAGTACTTC. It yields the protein CASSHGRSLAKNIQYF.

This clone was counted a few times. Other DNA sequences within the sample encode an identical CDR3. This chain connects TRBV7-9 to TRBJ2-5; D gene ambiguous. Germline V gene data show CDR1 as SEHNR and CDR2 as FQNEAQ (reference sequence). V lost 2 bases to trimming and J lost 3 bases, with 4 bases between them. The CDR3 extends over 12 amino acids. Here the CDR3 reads CASSLREETQYF. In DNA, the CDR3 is TGTGCCAGCAGCTTAAGGGAAGAGACCCAGTACTTC.

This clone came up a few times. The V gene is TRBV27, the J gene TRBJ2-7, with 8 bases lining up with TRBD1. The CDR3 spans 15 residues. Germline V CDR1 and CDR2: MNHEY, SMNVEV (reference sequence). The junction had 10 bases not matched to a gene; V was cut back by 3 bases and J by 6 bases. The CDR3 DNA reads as TGTGCCAGCAGTTTCGGACAGGGCGGACTTGGCGAGCAGTACTTC. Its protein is CASSFGQGGLGEQYF.

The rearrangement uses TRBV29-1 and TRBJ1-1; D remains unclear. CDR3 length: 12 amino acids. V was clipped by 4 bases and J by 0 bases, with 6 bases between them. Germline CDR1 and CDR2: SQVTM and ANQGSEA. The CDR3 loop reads CSVVPMNTEAFF. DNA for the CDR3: TGCAGCGTTGTTCCCATGAACACTGAAGCTTTCTTT.

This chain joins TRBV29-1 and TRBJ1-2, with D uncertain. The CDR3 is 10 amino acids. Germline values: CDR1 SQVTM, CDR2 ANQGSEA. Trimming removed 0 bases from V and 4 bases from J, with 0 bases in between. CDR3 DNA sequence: TGCAGCGTTGAAGACTATGGCTACACCTTC. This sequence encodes CSVEDYGYTF.

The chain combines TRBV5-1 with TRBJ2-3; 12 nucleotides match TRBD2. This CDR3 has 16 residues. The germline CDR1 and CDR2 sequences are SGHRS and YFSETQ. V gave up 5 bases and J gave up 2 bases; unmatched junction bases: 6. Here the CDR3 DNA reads TGCGCCAGCAGTCCTAGACTAGCGGGGGCCACAGATACGCAGTATTTT. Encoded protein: CASSPRLAGATDTQYF.